The entry that follows covers one T cell receptor (beta chain) sequence. This record comes from a study of human T cells and chemical hapten exposure. Time point denoted: patch test 3, about 24 weeks after DPC sensitization. Treatment given: therapeutic diphenylcyclopropenone sensitization with weekly scalp DPC. The CDR3 contains 13 residues. TCRdb recomputed calls from the RACE reads with MiXCR, one row per CDR3 protein. The profile shows about 120,000 distinct CDR3 sequences, 11% of them singletons. This specimen consisted of whole blood, obtained in connection with sensitization to the hapten diphenylcyclopropenone (DPC). The receptor was derived from a woman in her fifties or sixties with alopecia areata. Some clones in this sample may be carry-over from other donors' samples. V gene TRBV3-2 combines with J gene TRBJ2-4; the table's D gene call, TRBD2, was not cross checked with the DNA. TRBV3-2 is flagged as a pseudogene. CDR3 DNA: TGTGCCAGCAGCCAGTGGGAGGGGAACATTCAGTACTTC. Translated: CASSQWEGNIQYF.